This entry lists 24 T cell receptor beta chains sequenced from one sample in a study of cytotoxic CD8 clonotypes in ibrutinib-treated CLL. Generated by immunoSEQ multiplex PCR, the TCRdb table keeps only in-frame clones and is missing some. The data contain around 70,000 clones, over 80% of them singletons. Sequencing used PBMCs, obtained after 24 months of ibrutinib treatment. These receptors all come from a human donor with chronic lymphocytic leukemia.

V gene TRBV11-2 combines with J gene TRBJ2-1; 12 bases fit TRBD2. This CDR3 has 19 amino acids. Trimming at V came to 2 bases and at J to 4 bases, leaving 12 bases not matched to a gene. CDR1 and CDR2 from the germline V gene are SGHAT and FQNNGV. CDR3 residues: CASSLNGGLAGPSYNEQFF. The DNA for the CDR3 is TGTGCCAGCAGCTTAAACGGGGGACTAGCGGGTCCTTCGTACAATGAGCAGTTCTTC.

This clone was observed a few times. J is TRBJ1-2 and V is TRBV30; a possible D gene is TRBD1 (5 bases). Germline V gene sequence: CDR1 GTSNPN, CDR2 SVGIG (reference sequence). Trimming shortened V by 5 bases and J by 7 bases, and 17 bases separated the two germline ends. This CDR3 contains 13 residues. CDR3 nucleotides: TGTGCCTGGGCCCCAAAGGGGTTGGTTGGCTACACCTTC. It specifies CAWAPKGLVGYTF.

The gene calls are TRBV18 and TRBJ1-3, with a tentative D call TRBD1 (6 bases). Trimming removed 1 base from V and 2 bases from J, with 9 bases in between. CDR3 length: 15 amino acids. Germline CDR1 reads KGHSH; CDR2 reads LQKENI. The CDR3 reads CASSPRRGPGNTIYF. CDR3 DNA: TGTGCCAGCTCACCACGCAGGGGCCCTGGAAACACCATATATTTT. The variable domain in full, completed from reference TRBV18 and TRBJ1-3, reads NAGVMQNPRHLVRRRGQEARLRCSPMKGHSHVYWYRQLPEEGLKFMVYLQKENIIDESGMPKERFSAEFPKEGPSILRIQQVVRGDSAAYFCASSPRRGPGNTIYFGEGSWLTVV.

This clone was counted a few times. The chain joins TRBV19 to TRBJ2-3; no definite D call. This CDR3 spans 15 amino acids. V shed 6 bases and J shed 0 bases, with 13 bases lying between them. The germline CDR1 and CDR2 sequences are LNHDA and SQIVND (reference sequence). The CDR3 loop is CASSTNPASTDTQYF. CDR3 in DNA: TGTGCCAGTAGCACGAACCCTGCTAGCACAGATACGCAGTATTTT.

The rearrangement links TRBV15 to TRBJ2-1; D gene unclear. The ends were cut back, 0 bases at V and 6 bases at J, with 18 bases in the middle. Looked up from germline, CDR1 is LNHNV and CDR2 is YYDKDF (reference sequence). CDR3 length: 17 amino acids. The CDR3 loop reads CATSRDSKATWGNEQFF. CDR3 nucleotide sequence: TGTGCCACCAGCAGAGATAGTAAGGCTACCTGGGGCAATGAGCAGTTCTTC.

As to this clone: Other nucleotide sequences in the sample specify the same CDR3. The CDR3 sequence: CASSLQGPTNEKLFF. CDR3 sequence (DNA): TGTGCCAGCTCACTACAGGGGCCAACTAATGAAAAACTGTTTTTT. V gene TRBV18 combines with J gene TRBJ1-4; 7 positions match TRBD1. The CDR3 sequence is 15 residues long. Germline trimming cut 4 bases from V and 0 bases from J; bases unmatched to any gene: 2. Looked up from germline, CDR1 is KGHSH and CDR2 is LQKENI.

The rearrangement joins TRBV27 to TRBJ2-3; D unresolved. CDR1 and CDR2 from the germline V gene are MNHEY and SMNVEV (reference sequence). Trimming left V 2 bases short and J 1 base short, with 4 bases between. There are 13 residues in the CDR3. DNA of the CDR3: TGTGCCAGCAGTTTAGCGGGCACAGATACGCAGTATTTT. Its translation is CASSLAGTDTQYF.

The table lists this clone with a count of one. This rearrangement joins TRBV6-5 to TRBJ2-2; TRBD1 matches at 10 bases. The CDR3 contains 14 residues. V was pared by 6 bases and J by 7 bases, with 5 bases of the junction left unmatched. Germline V lookup: CDR1 MNHEY, CDR2 SVGAGI. CDR3 nucleotides: TGTGCCAGCAGCGGGACAGGGGTTATCGGGGAGCTGTTTTTT. Translation gives CASSGTGVIGELFF.

The J gene is TRBJ2-7, the V gene TRBV27; 9 bases match TRBD1. The length of the CDR3 is 15 residues. Germline trimming cut 8 bases from V and 4 bases from J; bases unmatched to any gene: 12. CDR1 is MNHEY, CDR2 SMNVEV, per germline (reference sequence). CDR3 bases: TGTGCCAGCTCAGGAGGCGGACAGGGGATGTACGAGCAGTACTTC. It translates to CASSGGGQGMYEQYF.

The gene calls are TRBV9 and TRBJ2-7; no firm D call. Trimming cost V 4 bases and J 6 bases, with 17 bases left between them. Per germline, CDR1 SGDLS and CDR2 YYNGEE. This CDR3 spans 14 amino acids. The CDR3: CASSPQLAVGEQYF. In nucleotides, the CDR3 is TGTGCCAGCAGCCCTCAACTTGCGGTGGGCGAGCAGTACTTC.

V is TRBV6-1 and J is TRBJ2-7; D call uncertain. The CDR3 spans 15 residues. CDR1 and CDR2 from the germline V gene are MNHNS and SASEGT. Trimming shortened V by 7 bases and J by 2 bases, and 18 bases separated the two germline ends. DNA for the CDR3: TGTGCCAGCACTCACACGGCACAACAAGCCTACGAGCAGTACTTC. Its protein product is CASTHTAQQAYEQYF.

The rearrangement joins TRBV6-5 to TRBJ2-7; 7 nucleotides line up with TRBD2. This CDR3 is 15 amino acids long. After removal of 6 bases from V and 1 base from J, the junction contained 9 bases not matched to a gene. The germline V gene has CDR1 MNHEY and CDR2 SVGAGI. CDR3 amino acids: CASSPQMGGSYEQYF. The CDR3 DNA sequence: TGTGCCAGCAGCCCCCAGATGGGGGGGTCCTACGAGCAGTACTTC.

The rearrangement joins TRBV5-1 to TRBJ2-5, with 9 positions matching TRBD1. Germline V lookup: CDR1 SGHRS, CDR2 YFSETQ. Losses at the gene ends were 7 bases for V and 6 bases for J; bases not matched to a gene: 10. The CDR3 extends over 14 amino acids. CDR3 amino acids: CASFPTGGAKTQYF. In DNA, the CDR3 is TGCGCCAGCTTCCCCACAGGGGGCGCGAAGACCCAGTACTTC. The whole variable domain, filled in from reference TRBV5-1 and TRBJ2-5, reads KAGVTQTPRYLIKTRGQQVTLSCSPISGHRSVSWYQQTPGQGLQFLFEYFSETQRNKGNFPGRFSGRQFSNSRSEMNVSTLELGDSALYLCASFPTGGAKTQYFGPGTRLLVL.

The chain has TRBV19 and TRBJ2-7; D possibly uses TRBD1 or TRBD2 (5 bases each). The germline gives CDR1 LNHDA, CDR2 SQIVND (reference sequence). CDR3 length equals 14 residues. Trimming took off 4 bases at V and 3 bases at J, with 13 bases between the two ends. Here the CDR3 reads CASSSRDHFYEQYF. The CDR3 DNA reads as TGTGCCAGTAGTAGCCGGGACCATTTCTACGAGCAGTACTTC. Variable domain in full (rest from reference TRBV19 and TRBJ2-7): DGGITQSPKYLFRKEGQNVTLSCEQNLNHDAMYWYRQDPGQGLRLIYYSQIVNDFQKGDIAEGYSVSREKKESFPLTVTSAQKNPTAFYLCASSSRDHFYEQYFGPGTRLTVT.

The chain is built from TRBV7-9 and TRBJ2-5, with 11 positions matching TRBD2. Germline CDR1 is SEHNR and CDR2 is FQNEAQ (reference sequence). This CDR3 is built from 15 residues. V lost 5 bases to trimming and J lost 4 bases; unmatched junction nucleotides: 6. The CDR3: CASSPPTSGTETQYF. The CDR3 nucleotides are TGTGCCAGCAGCCCCCCGACTAGCGGGACAGAGACCCAGTACTTC.

The genes are TRBV5-1 and TRBJ2-6; D is perhaps TRBD1 (6 bases). Germline V gene lookup returns CDR1 SGHRS and CDR2 YFSETQ. V lost 4 bases, J lost 0 bases, and 11 bases lay in between. There are 16 residues in the CDR3. The CDR3 region is CASSEGHNSGANVLTF. The CDR3 DNA is TGCGCCAGCAGCGAGGGACATAACTCTGGGGCCAACGTCCTGACTTTC.

V is TRBV7-6 and J is TRBJ2-1; 13 bases agree with TRBD2. J was trimmed by 9 bases and V by 2 bases; bases with no gene match: 7. The CDR3 has 16 amino acids. CDR1 is SGHVS, CDR2 FNYEAQ, per germline. The CDR3 bases are TGTGCCAGCAGCTTATACGGACTAGCGGGAGAGGTTGAGCAGTTCTTC. Its translation: CASSLYGLAGEVEQFF.

The gene calls are TRBV19 and TRBJ1-5; D gene uncertain. Germline CDR1 and CDR2: LNHDA and SQIVND (reference sequence). Between the trimmed V and J ends, which lost 1 base and 0 bases, there was a span of 7 bases. This CDR3 is 15 amino acids long. The CDR3 sequence is CASSIVGDSNQPQHF. In nucleotides, the CDR3 is TGTGCCAGTAGTATAGTCGGGGATAGCAATCAGCCCCAGCATTTT.

The CDR3 here is CASSSHSSSGYRTQYF. CDR3 nucleotides: TGTGCCAGCAGCTCGCACAGTTCTAGCGGGTATAGGACCCAGTACTTC. The gene calls are TRBV7-6 and TRBJ2-5, with 8 bases lining up with TRBD2. V shed 4 bases and J 7 bases; nucleotides not matched to a gene: 14. The CDR3 runs to 16 residues. CDR1 is SGHVS and CDR2 is FNYEAQ in the germline V gene.

This clone came up once. The same CDR3 can be traced to other DNA sequences in this sample. The J gene is TRBJ2-7, the V gene TRBV7-2; a possible D gene is TRBD2 (6 bases). V lost 1 base, J lost 4 bases, and 8 bases lay in between. Germline values: CDR1 SGHTA, CDR2 FQGNSA. The CDR3 extends over 13 amino acids. This CDR3 is CASSLVGGYEQYF. The CDR3 DNA follows: TGTGCCAGCAGCTTAGTCGGGGGTTACGAGCAGTACTTC.

This clone has only one observation. The V and J genes are TRBV5-1 and TRBJ2-7; TRBD2 agrees at 16 bases. Trimming cost V 0 bases and J 3 bases; bases outside gene matches: 9. This CDR3 region has 19 residues. Germline-derived CDR1 and CDR2 are SGHRS and YFSETQ. CDR3 residues: CASSLEGTSGRVVGYEQYF. The CDR3 nucleotides are TGCGCCAGCAGCTTGGAAGGGACTAGCGGGAGGGTGGTTGGCTACGAGCAGTACTTC.

The rearrangement links TRBV4-1 to TRBJ1-4; D may be TRBD1 (6 bases). The germline gives CDR1 MGHRA, CDR2 YSYEKL. Trimming took 3 bases from V and 0 from J, leaving 11 bases between them. The CDR3 length is 16 residues. Written as DNA, the CDR3 is TGCGCCAGCAGCCACGCCGGACAGACAACTAATGAAAAACTGTTTTTT. Translating it yields CASSHAGQTTNEKLFF.

A few counts support this clone. The chain uses TRBV9 and TRBJ1-4; the D is unclear. Per the germline V gene, CDR1 is SGDLS and CDR2 is YYNGEE. This CDR3 has 13 residues. Deletions cut 3 bases from V and 10 bases from J, with 13 bases between. The CDR3 protein is CASSATPERKLFF. The CDR3 nucleotides are TGTGCCAGCAGCGCAACCCCCGAGCGAAAACTGTTTTTT.

The chain couples TRBV7-3 to TRBJ2-1; tentative D call: TRBD2 (5 bases). The CDR3 sequence is 14 residues long. CDR1 and CDR2 from the germline V gene are SGHTA and FQGTGA. Deletions cut 1 base from V and 6 bases from J, with 10 bases between. CDR3 sequence: CASSLNPGINEQFF. The CDR3 DNA follows: TGTGCCAGCAGCTTAAACCCGGGGATCAATGAGCAGTTCTTC.